This T cell receptor beta chain was sequenced during a study of blood T cell repertoires in COVID-19. At the level of the study: Sample material is recorded as cDNA or gDNA derived from T cells, B-cell-depleted T cells, or PBMCs.

V was trimmed by 0 bases and J by 8 bases, leaving 14 bases between them. CDR3 length equals 16 residues. CDR1 is MNHEY, CDR2 SVGAGI, per germline. Assay used: immunoSEQ multiplex PCR; TCRdb lists only in-frame clones, some missing. Among roughly 380,000 clones listed, roughly 80% were seen once. Sequenced input: peripheral blood. This chain uses TRBV6-5 with TRBJ1-6; a possible D gene is TRBD1 (6 bases). The TCR was taken from a human donor with acute or convalescent COVID-19. The donor label of this sample is uncertain. The CDR3 loop is CASSYSNQGRHSPLHF. The CDR3 bases are TGTGCCAGCAGTTACTCGAACCAGGGGCGTCATTCACCCCTCCACTTT.